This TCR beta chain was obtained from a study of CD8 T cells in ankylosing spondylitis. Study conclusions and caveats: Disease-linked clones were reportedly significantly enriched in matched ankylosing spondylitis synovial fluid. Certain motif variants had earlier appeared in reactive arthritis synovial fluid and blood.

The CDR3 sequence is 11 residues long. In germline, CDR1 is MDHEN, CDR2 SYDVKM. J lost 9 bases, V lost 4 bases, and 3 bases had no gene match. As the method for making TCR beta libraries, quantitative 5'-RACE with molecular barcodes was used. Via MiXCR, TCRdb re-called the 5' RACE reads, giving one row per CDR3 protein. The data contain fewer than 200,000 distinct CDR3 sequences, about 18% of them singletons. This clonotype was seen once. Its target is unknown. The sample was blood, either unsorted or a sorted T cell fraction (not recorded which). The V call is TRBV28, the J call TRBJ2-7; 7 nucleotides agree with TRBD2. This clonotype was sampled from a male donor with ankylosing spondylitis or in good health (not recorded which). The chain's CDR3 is CASSWEGVQYF. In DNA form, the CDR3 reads TGTGCCAGCAGTTGGGAGGGCGTGCAGTACTTC.